Below are 3 T cell receptor beta chains sequenced from a single sample in a study of breast tumors, draining lymph nodes, adjacent tissues. MiXCR was run by TCRdb on the multiplex PCR reads, yielding one entry per CDR3 protein. The sample records over 130,000 distinct CDR3 sequences, around a third being singletons. Samples came from axillary lymph nodes draining the breast cancer. Sequencing used axillary lymph node tissue. All receptors come from a female donor with breast cancer. Some clones in this sample may be carry-over from other donors' samples.

The chain has TRBV29-1 and TRBJ1-4; no clear D. V was clipped by 5 bases and J by 10 bases, with 17 bases between them. Per the germline V gene, CDR1 is SQVTM and CDR2 is ANQGSEA. The CDR3 is made up of 13 amino acids. CDR3 loop: CSVQGPGTGKLFF. The DNA of the CDR3 is TGCAGCGTTCAAGGCCCCGGCACTGGAAAACTGTTTTTT. The whole variable domain, remainder taken from reference TRBV29-1 and TRBJ1-4, is SAVISQKPSRDICQRGTSLTIQCQVDSQVTMMFWYRQQPGQSLTLIATANQGSEATYESGFVIDKFPISRPNLTFSTLTVSNMSPEDSSIYLCSVQGPGTGKLFFGSGTQLSVL.

This clonotype was counted only a few times. The junction and the germline gene differ at one end; a read error may be behind it. The genes are TRBV6-6 and TRBJ2-2; 8 bases are a match to TRBD1. CDR3 length: 16 amino acids. Per germline, CDR1 MNHNY and CDR2 SVGAGI (reference sequence). This CDR3 is CASSHGDRRSTGEPFF. CDR3 coding DNA: TGTGCCAGCAGTCACGGGGACAGGAGATCGACCGGGGAGCCGTTTTTT.

The chain is built from TRBV19 and TRBJ1-4; possible D gene TRBD1, 6 bases. The CDR3 runs 17 residues. The germline V and J ends were trimmed by 4 bases and 4 bases, with 19 bases remaining between them. Looked up from germline, CDR1 is LNHDA and CDR2 is SQIVND (reference sequence). The chain's CDR3 is CASSTPGAARLNEKLFF. The DNA for the CDR3 is TGTGCCAGTAGTACCCCGGGGGCGGCGCGGCTTAATGAAAAACTGTTTTTT.